This T cell receptor (beta chain) derives from a study of blood T cell repertoires in COVID-19. About the research overall: Sites across the United States, Italy and Spain contributed samples from acute and convalescent COVID-19. In each case, the material was cDNA or gDNA derived from T cells, B-cell-depleted T cells, or PBMCs.

Germline loops: CDR1 SGHNT, CDR2 YYREEE (reference sequence). The CDR3 consists of 15 residues. V lost 5 bases to trimming and J lost 0 bases; unmatched junction nucleotides: 6. The protocol was immunoSEQ multiplex PCR, while the TCRdb copy is restricted to in-frame clones and leaves out a portion. The sample has over 75,000 clones; 70% to 90% are singletons. Specimen: peripheral blood. This sequence was found in a human donor in a cohort sampled during active COVID-19. The chain carries TRBV5-4 and TRBJ2-3; TRBD2 aligns across 7 bases. CDR3 sequence: CASRGDYRSTDTQYF. DNA for the CDR3: TGTGCCAGCAGGGGGGACTATCGTAGCACAGATACGCAGTATTTT.